The rows below give T cell receptor beta chains drawn from one sample of a study of T cell responses to AZD1222 COVID-19 vaccine. The assay was immunoSEQ multiplex PCR, and TCRdb's table has in-frame clones only and misses some. Counted here are about 160,000 clones, about 92% occurring once; the ten biggest clones make up more than 1%. The starting material was peripheral blood, obtained 28 days after the second AZD1222 dose. These receptors all stem from an adult who received the AZD1222 COVID-19 vaccine. Each CDR3 is given with its conserved first and last residue. A D gene is named only where the DNA matches it firmly. Part of the rows lack a size; the others show once, few, many or a class for expanded clones.

TRBV5-1	TRBJ1-3	-	-	CASSLRSLGGDGNTIYF	TGCGCCAGCAGCTTGAGATCCCTAGGGGGAGATGGAAACACCATATATTTT
TRBV19	TRBJ2-7	-	-	CASSIGRAGVEQYF	TGTGCCAGTAGTATAGGCCGAGCTGGGGTGGAGCAGTACTTC
TRBV2	TRBJ2-7	-	TRBD1	CASRGGTGGYEQYF	TGTGCCAGCAGAGGTGGGACAGGGGGCTACGAGCAGTACTTC
TRBV7-2	TRBJ2-7	-	-	CASSLGSGSSYEQYF	TGTGCCAGCAGCTTAGGGTCAGGGAGCTCCTACGAGCAGTACTTC
TRBV5-6	TRBJ1-2	once	-	CASSLPRDRRPYGYTF	TGTGCCAGCAGCTTACCCCGGGACCGACGACCCTATGGCTACACCTTC
TRBV18	TRBJ1-1	-	-	CASSPGIRNTEAFF	TGTGCCAGCTCACCTGGGATCCGAAACACTGAAGCTTTCTTT
TRBV5-1	TRBJ2-3	-	-	CASSVDSTDTQYF	TGCGCCAGCAGCGTGGACTCCACAGATACGCAGTATTTT
TRBV14	TRBJ1-2	-	-	CASSRGQNYGYTF	TGTGCCAGCAGCCGCGGACAGAACTATGGCTACACCTTC
TRBV7-2	TRBJ2-3	once	-	CASSTGDTQYF	TGTGCCAGCAGCACAGGGGATACGCAGTATTTT
TRBV7-2	TRBJ1-2	-	TRBD1	CASSSGQNYYGYTF	TGTGCCAGCAGCTCGGGACAGAACTACTATGGCTACACCTTC